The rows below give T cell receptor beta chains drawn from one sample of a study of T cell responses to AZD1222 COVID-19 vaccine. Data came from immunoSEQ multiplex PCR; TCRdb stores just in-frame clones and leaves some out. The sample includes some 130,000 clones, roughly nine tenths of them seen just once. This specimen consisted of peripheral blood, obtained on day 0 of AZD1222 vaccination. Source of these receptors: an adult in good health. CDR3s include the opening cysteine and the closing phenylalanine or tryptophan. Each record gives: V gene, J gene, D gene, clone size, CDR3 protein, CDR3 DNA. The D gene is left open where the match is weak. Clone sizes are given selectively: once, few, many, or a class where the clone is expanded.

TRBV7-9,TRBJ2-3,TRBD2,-,CASSLLAGDLADTQYF,TGTGCCAGCAGCTTATTAGCGGGAGATTTAGCAGATACGCAGTATTTT
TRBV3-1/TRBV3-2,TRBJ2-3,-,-,CASSPELARTDTQYF,TGTGCCAGCAGCCCTGAACTAGCCCGCACAGATACGCAGTATTTT
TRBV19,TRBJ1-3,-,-,CASSIDSSGNTIYF,TGTGCCAGTAGTATCGACAGCTCTGGAAACACCATATATTTT
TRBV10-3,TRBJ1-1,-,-,CAIRETGSNTEAFF,TGTGCCATCAGGGAGACAGGATCGAACACTGAAGCTTTCTTT
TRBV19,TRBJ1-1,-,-,CASSIGQINTEAFF,TGTGCCAGTAGTATAGGACAGATAAACACTGAAGCTTTCTTT
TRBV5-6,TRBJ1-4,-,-,CASSLEGRQVQEKLFF,TGTGCCAGCAGCTTGGAAGGGCGTCAGGTTCAAGAAAAACTGTTTTTT
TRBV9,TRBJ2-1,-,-,CASSVEGHYNEQFF,TGTGCCAGCAGCGTAGAGGGCCATTACAATGAGCAGTTCTTC
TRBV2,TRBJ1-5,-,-,CASSEGGGFEHF,TGTGCCAGCAGTGAGGGGGGAGGCTTTGAGCATTTT
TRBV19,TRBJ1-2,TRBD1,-,CASSLEPGQGYGYTF,TGTGCCAGTAGTCTTGAACCGGGACAGGGTTATGGCTACACCTTC
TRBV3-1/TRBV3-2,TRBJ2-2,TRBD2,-,CASSQIAGATGELFF,TGTGCCAGCAGCCAAATAGCGGGAGCCACCGGGGAGCTGTTTTTT
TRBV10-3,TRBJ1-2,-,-,CAISESGGYTF,TGTGCCATCAGTGAGTCGGGGGGCTACACCTTC
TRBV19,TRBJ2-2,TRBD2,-,CASSIQGTSAGELFF,TGTGCCAGTAGTATTCAGGGGACTAGCGCCGGGGAGCTGTTTTTT
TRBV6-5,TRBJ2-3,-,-,CASSYVPSITDTQYF,TGTGCCAGCAGTTATGTGCCCTCTATCACAGATACGCAGTATTTT
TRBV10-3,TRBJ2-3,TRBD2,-,CAISPPGTSGRSDTQYF,TGTGCCATCAGCCCCCCCGGGACTAGCGGGAGATCAGATACGCAGTATTTT
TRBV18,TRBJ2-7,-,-,CASSPPQSYEQYF,TGTGCCAGCTCACCACCACAGAGCTACGAGCAGTACTTC
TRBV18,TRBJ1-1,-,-,CASSPGQTTNTEAFF,TGTGCCAGCTCACCCGGACAGACCACCAACACTGAAGCTTTCTTT
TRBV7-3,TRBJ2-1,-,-,CASSLSFTGMDEQFF,TGTGCCAGCAGCTTATCCTTCACAGGGATGGATGAGCAGTTCTTC
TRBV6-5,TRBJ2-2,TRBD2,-,CASRVAGAPGGELFF,TGTGCCAGCAGGGTAGCGGGAGCCCCCGGCGGGGAGCTGTTTTTT
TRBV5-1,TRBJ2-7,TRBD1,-,CASSLVGTGSYEQYF,TGCGCCAGCAGCTTGGTAGGGACAGGGTCCTACGAGCAGTACTTC
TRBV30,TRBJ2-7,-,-,CALTAINPYEQYF,TGTGCCTTAACGGCTATCAACCCCTACGAGCAGTACTTC
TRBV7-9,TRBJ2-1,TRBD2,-,CASKRGGTNEQFF,TGTGCCAGTAAGCGGGGAGGAACCAATGAGCAGTTCTTC
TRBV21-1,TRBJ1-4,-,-,CASSPGGEKLFF,TGTGCCAGCAGCCCCGGGGGGGAAAAACTGTTTTTT
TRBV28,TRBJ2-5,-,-,CASSFPSQGQETQYF,TGTGCCAGCAGCTTTCCCTCCCAGGGTCAAGAGACCCAGTACTTC
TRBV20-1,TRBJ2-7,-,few,CSAQSYEQYF,TGCAGTGCCCAATCCTACGAGCAGTACTTC
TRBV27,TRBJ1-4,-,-,CASRRRGNNEKLFF,TGTGCCAGCAGACGACGGGGGAATAATGAAAAACTGTTTTTT
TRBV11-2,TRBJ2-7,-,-,CASSLVLGSNEQYF,TGTGCCAGCAGCTTAGTTTTGGGGAGTAACGAGCAGTACTTC
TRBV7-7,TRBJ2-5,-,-,CASSLAQGRQETQYF,TGTGCTAGCAGCTTAGCGCAAGGTCGGCAAGAGACCCAGTACTTC
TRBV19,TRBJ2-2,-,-,CASNGVGGPYTGELFF,TGTGCCAGTAACGGTGTGGGCGGGCCTTACACCGGGGAGCTGTTTTTT
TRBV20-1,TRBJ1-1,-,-,CSASFMVGNTEAFF,TGCAGTGCTAGTTTTATGGTGGGGAACACTGAAGCTTTCTTT
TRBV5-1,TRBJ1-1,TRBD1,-,CASSSPRQGTTEAFF,TGCGCCAGCAGCTCCCCTCGACAGGGGACCACTGAAGCTTTCTTT
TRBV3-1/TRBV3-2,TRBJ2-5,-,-,CASSRQSGARTQYF,TGTGCCAGCAGCCGACAATCGGGGGCGCGGACCCAGTACTTC
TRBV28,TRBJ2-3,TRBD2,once,CASSPRGGSKDTQYF,TGTGCCAGCAGTCCTCGGGGGGGTAGTAAAGATACGCAGTATTTT
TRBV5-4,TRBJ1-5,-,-,CASSLGGGIDQPQHF,TGTGCCAGCAGCTTGGGGGGAGGGATTGATCAGCCCCAGCATTTT
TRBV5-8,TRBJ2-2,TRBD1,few,CASSLNRGRVTGELFF,TGTGCCAGCAGCTTGAACAGGGGGCGAGTCACCGGGGAGCTGTTTTTT
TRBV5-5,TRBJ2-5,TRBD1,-,CASSGRGTAQETQYF,TGTGCCAGCAGCGGCAGGGGGACGGCCCAAGAGACCCAGTACTTC
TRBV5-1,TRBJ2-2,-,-,CASSLAGTGELFF,TGCGCCAGCAGCTTGGCGGGGACCGGGGAGCTGTTTTTT
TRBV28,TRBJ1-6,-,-,CASSFFDKEYSPLHF,TGTGCCAGCAGTTTTTTTGACAAGGAATATTCACCCCTCCACTTT
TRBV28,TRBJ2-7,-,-,CASSVRDGSYEQYF,TGTGCCAGCAGTGTCCGGGACGGATCCTACGAGCAGTACTTC
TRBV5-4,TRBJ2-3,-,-,CASSPRRGPDTDTQYF,TGTGCCAGCAGCCCTCGTCGGGGACCCGACACAGATACGCAGTATTTT
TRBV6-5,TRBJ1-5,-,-,CASTLQWGAGQPQHF,TGTGCCAGCACCTTACAATGGGGGGCCGGGCAGCCCCAGCATTTT
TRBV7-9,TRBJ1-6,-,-,CASEQAGRSNSPLHF,TGTGCCAGCGAGCAGGCAGGGAGGTCGAATTCACCCCTCCACTTT
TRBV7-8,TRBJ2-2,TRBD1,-,CASSFGTVTGELFF,TGTGCCAGCAGCTTCGGGACAGTCACCGGGGAGCTGTTTTTT
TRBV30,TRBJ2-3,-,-,CAWGTASTDTQYF,TGTGCCTGGGGGACCGCTAGCACAGATACGCAGTATTTT
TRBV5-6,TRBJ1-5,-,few,CASSRGQYQPQHF,TGTGCCAGCAGCCGAGGACAGTATCAGCCCCAGCATTTT
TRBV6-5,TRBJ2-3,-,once,CASRPGRYTDTQYF,TGTGCCAGCAGGCCCGGCAGGTACACAGATACGCAGTATTTT
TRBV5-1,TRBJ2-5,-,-,CASSLGQETQYF,TGCGCCAGCAGCTTGGGCCAAGAGACCCAGTACTTC
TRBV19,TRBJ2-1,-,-,CASSIVATTNNEQFF,TGTGCCAGTAGTATCGTAGCGACCACTAACAATGAGCAGTTCTTC